One sample yielded the 30 T cell receptor beta chains listed below, sequenced in a study of T cells in Graves' hyperthyroidism and ophthalmopathy. Amplification targeted TCR beta CDR3 regions from RNA transcripts. HTBI primers drove first-round RT-PCR of the TCR CDR3. TCRdb recomputed calls from the multiplex PCR reads with MiXCR, one row per CDR3 protein. The data show about 420,000 distinct CDR3 sequences, roughly 13% seen once. Input material: blood. The receptors here all came from a woman between 18 and 30 years old with Graves' hyperthyroidism.

This clonotype was seen many times. The rearrangement links TRBV5-1 to TRBJ2-1; D is unresolved. V was cut by 0 bases and J by 0 bases, with 10 bases left in between. This CDR3 has 16 residues. CDR1 is SGHRS, CDR2 YFSETQ, per germline. The CDR3 DNA reads TGCGCCAGCAGCTTGGCGGCGGCTAGCTCCTACAATGAGCAGTTCTTC. Its translation: CASSLAAASSYNEQFF.

This clonotype was observed many times. CDR3 in DNA: TGTGCCATCAGTGGGGCTAGCGGTAGACCAGATACGCAGTATTTT. Translated: CAISGASGRPDTQYF. The V and J genes are TRBV10-3 and TRBJ2-3; TRBD2 agrees at 7 bases. Germline lookup yields CDR1 ENHRY and CDR2 SYGVKD. The CDR3 extends over 15 amino acids. J lost 4 bases, V lost 4 bases, and 8 bases had no gene match.

The chain joins TRBV29-1 to TRBJ1-2, with a weak D call TRBD1 (6 bases). The V and J ends lost 3 bases and 5 bases respectively, with 13 bases between them. The CDR3 length is 13 residues. CDR1 is SQVTM, CDR2 ANQGSEA, per germline. The CDR3 region is CSVDWGGKYGYTF. The CDR3 coding sequence is TGCAGCGTTGACTGGGGGGGCAAATATGGCTACACCTTC.

In this sample, this clonotype turned up many times. V gene TRBV28 combines with J gene TRBJ2-1; maybe TRBD2 (5 bases). Trimming removed 7 bases from V and 6 bases from J, with 10 bases in between. This CDR3 region has 12 residues. Germline assignment: CDR1 MDHEN and CDR2 SYDVKM. The CDR3 protein is CASTTGINEQFF. Here the CDR3 DNA reads TGTGCCAGCACCACGGGGATCAATGAGCAGTTCTTC. Full variable domain (missing parts from reference TRBV28 and TRBJ2-1): DVKVTQSSRYLVKRTGEKVFLECVQDMDHENMFWYRQDPGLGLRLIYFSYDVKMKEKGDIPEGYSVSREKKERFSLILESASTNQTSMYLCASTTGINEQFFGPGTRLTVL.

This clonotype was picked up many times. The rearrangement uses TRBV11-2 and TRBJ2-7, with D uncertain. CDR1 and CDR2 from the germline V gene are SGHAT and FQNNGV. This CDR3 region has 17 residues. V lost 3 bases, J lost 0 bases, and 18 bases lay in between. CDR3 nucleotides: TGTGCCAGCAGCTTGACCACTTTTTCGGGTGGCTCCTACGAGCAGTACTTC. This translates into CASSLTTFSGGSYEQYF.

The CDR3 reads CASSPQGTAGDYGYTF. The CDR3 DNA reads TGTGCCAGCTCACCCCAAGGTACCGCAGGAGACTATGGCTACACCTTC. The chain joins TRBV18 to TRBJ1-2; D gene ambiguous. The CDR3 loop spans 16 amino acids. Deletions cut 3 bases from V and 3 bases from J, with 17 bases between. Germline V CDR1 and CDR2: KGHSH, LQKENI.

This chain connects TRBV12-3 or TRBV12-4 to TRBJ2-3; unclear D gene. V dropped 6 bases and J dropped 9 bases, with 16 bases sitting between them. This CDR3 comprises 13 residues. CDR3 residues: CASSVDQSPTQYF. Written as DNA, the CDR3 is TGTGCCAGCAGCGTAGACCAATCCCCCACGCAGTATTTT.

This sequence joins TRBV19 and TRBJ2-2, with unresolved D. CDR3 length equals 14 residues. Germline V gene sequence: CDR1 LNHDA, CDR2 SQIVND (reference sequence). V lost 7 bases and J lost 1, with 10 bases in between. This chain's CDR3 is CASKNPLNTGELFF. The CDR3 bases are TGTGCCAGTAAAAATCCGTTGAACACCGGGGAGCTGTTTTTT.

Concerning this clonotype itself: A much bigger clone sits one base away, suggesting this may be a read error. CDR3 protein: CASSTLSRNQPQHF. Written as DNA, the CDR3 is TGTGCCAGCAGCACTCTAAGCCGTAATCAGCCCCAGCATTTT. The chain recombines TRBV27 with TRBJ1-5; D not resolved. CDR1 is MNHEY and CDR2 is SMNVEV in the germline V gene (reference sequence). The CDR3 loop spans 14 amino acids. Deletions cut 6 bases from V and 4 bases from J, with 13 bases between.

The CDR3 protein is CASSVGHYNEQFF. DNA of the CDR3: TGTGCCAGCAGCGTAGGCCACTACAATGAGCAGTTCTTC. The chain links TRBV9 to TRBJ2-1; D call uncertain. Germline assignment: CDR1 SGDLS and CDR2 YYNGEE. V was shortened by 0 bases and J by 3 bases, with 4 bases between the two germline ends. CDR3 length equals 13 residues.

V gene TRBV11-2 combines with J gene TRBJ2-2; TRBD1 matches at 11 bases. CDR1 is SGHAT, CDR2 FQNNGV, per germline. CDR3 length: 12 amino acids. J gave up 14 bases and V 4 bases, and 3 bases lay outside the gene matches. CDR3 nucleotide sequence: TGTGCCAGCAGCTCAAGGACAGGGGGCCTGTTTTTT. This translates into CASSSRTGGLFF.

This clonotype was counted many times. The rearrangement links TRBV12-3 or TRBV12-4 to TRBJ2-1; 10 bases line up with TRBD2. Trimming took 9 bases from V and 1 from J; bases not matched to a gene: 21. The CDR3 runs to 20 residues. The CDR3: CASKSTLAGVRGSSYNEQFF. The CDR3 region has the DNA TGTGCCAGTAAGAGTACCCTAGCGGGAGTTAGGGGCAGTTCCTACAATGAGCAGTTCTTC.

This clonotype was recorded at least ten times. V gene TRBV5-6 combines with J gene TRBJ2-3; perhaps TRBD1 as D (5 bases). Germline loops: CDR1 SGHDT, CDR2 YYEEEE. Between the trimmed V and J ends, which lost 4 bases and 1 base, there was a span of 10 bases. This CDR3 region has 14 residues. The CDR3 DNA follows: TGTGCCAGCAGCGGAACACAGGGCACAGATACGCAGTATTTT. Translation gives CASSGTQGTDTQYF.

The chain employs TRBV11-2 and TRBJ2-7; D is uncertain. The CDR3 is 14 amino acids. Germline V gene data show CDR1 as SGHAT and CDR2 as FQNNGV. V dropped 1 base and J dropped 3 bases, with 10 bases sitting between them. The CDR3 region has the DNA TGTGCCAGCAGCTTAGGGACGGAACTCTACGAGCAGTACTTC. Protein: CASSLGTELYEQYF.

The chain joins TRBV27 to TRBJ2-1, with 10 bases identical to TRBD2. The germline CDR1 and CDR2 sequences are MNHEY and SMNVEV (reference sequence). The V segment lost 4 bases and the J segment 9 bases; nucleotides outside the gene matches: 18. This CDR3 has 18 residues. This chain's CDR3 is CASSSWVRLAGVLGEQFF. Written as DNA, the CDR3 is TGTGCCAGCAGTTCTTGGGTGCGGCTAGCGGGAGTATTGGGTGAGCAGTTCTTC.

The chain carries TRBV6-1 and TRBJ1-5; D call uncertain. Germline V gene data show CDR1 as MNHNS and CDR2 as SASEGT. This CDR3 is built from 12 residues. Between the trimmed V and J ends, which lost 4 bases and 6 bases, there was a span of 7 bases. The CDR3 sequence: CASSGVRQPQHF. The CDR3 DNA sequence: TGTGCCAGCAGTGGGGTTCGTCAGCCCCAGCATTTT.

There are many counts of this clonotype. This chain links TRBV28 with TRBJ1-3, with D possibly matching TRBD1 (5 bases). V shed 5 bases and J shed 0 bases, with 14 bases lying between them. Germline CDR1 MDHEN, CDR2 SYDVKM. This CDR3 contains 16 residues. For the CDR3, the DNA is TGTGCCAGCAGTCCGGGGGACCAAATCTCTGGAAACACCATATATTTT. Translated, it gives CASSPGDQISGNTIYF.

This clonotype was counted many times. The rearrangement uses TRBV30 and TRBJ2-3, with D perhaps TRBD2 (5 bases). Germline lookup yields CDR1 GTSNPN and CDR2 SVGIG (reference sequence). V lost 3 bases and J 6 bases, leaving 25 bases between the germline ends. This CDR3 contains 17 residues. The CDR3 sequence is CAWSSLARPGNADTQYF. The CDR3 bases are TGTGCCTGGAGCTCGCTGGCCCGACCGGGGAACGCGGATACGCAGTATTTT. Complete variable domain (other parts from reference TRBV30 and TRBJ2-3): SQTIHQWPATLVQPVGSPLSLECTVEGTSNPNLYWYRQAAGRGLQLLFYSVGIGQISSEVPQNLSASRPQDRQFILSSKKLLLSDSGFYLCAWSSLARPGNADTQYFGPGTRLTVL.

The chain uses TRBV20-1 and TRBJ1-5; D is unresolved. Germline V gene data show CDR1 as DFQATT and CDR2 as SNEGSKA (reference sequence). The CDR3 sequence is 13 residues long. V shed 2 bases and J shed 3 bases, with 8 bases lying between them. CDR3 DNA: TGCAGTGCTAGATCGGGGTTCAATCAGCCCCAGCATTTT. Translated: CSARSGFNQPQHF.

This clonotype occurred a few times. V is TRBV5-1 and J is TRBJ2-7; D remains ambiguous. The ends were cut back, 0 bases at V and 3 bases at J, with 10 bases in the middle. Germline V gene data show CDR1 as SGHRS and CDR2 as YFSETQ. The CDR3 loop spans 14 amino acids. In DNA, the CDR3 is TGCGCCAGCAGCTTGGGGACGGCCTACTACGAGCAGTACTTC. The encoded protein is CASSLGTAYYEQYF. Variable domain in full (rest from reference TRBV5-1 and TRBJ2-7): KAGVTQTPRYLIKTRGQQVTLSCSPISGHRSVSWYQQTPGQGLQFLFEYFSETQRNKGNFPGRFSGRQFSNSRSEMNVSTLELGDSALYLCASSLGTAYYEQYFGPGTRLTVT.

This clonotype was observed many times. V is TRBV6-1 and J is TRBJ1-1; 11 nucleotides match TRBD1. The CDR3 runs to 11 residues. Germline V gene data show CDR1 as MNHNS and CDR2 as SASEGT. V lost 7 bases to trimming and J lost 10 bases; unmatched junction nucleotides: 2. CDR3 in amino acids: CASMDRGLAFF. CDR3 coding DNA: TGTGCCAGCATGGACAGGGGGCTAGCTTTCTTT.

Only a few counts were recorded for this clonotype. The chain carries TRBV27 and TRBJ1-2, with D hard to call. V lost 6 bases and J 5 bases, leaving 13 bases between the germline ends. CDR3 size: 13 residues. The V gene's germline CDR1 is MNHEY and CDR2 SMNVEV (reference sequence). In DNA, the CDR3 is TGTGCCAGCAGCTACAGTAGTTCGTATGGCTACACCTTC. Translated, it gives CASSYSSSYGYTF.

This clonotype was counted many times. The gene calls are TRBV5-1 and TRBJ2-1; D is possibly TRBD2 (6 bases). The V gene's germline CDR1 is SGHRS and CDR2 YFSETQ. The V end lost 2 bases, the J end lost 5 bases, and 14 bases lay between the germline ends. The length of the CDR3 is 15 residues. CDR3 region: CASSLTLAVHNEQFF. In DNA form, the CDR3 reads TGCGCCAGCAGCTTAACCTTAGCGGTTCACAATGAGCAGTTCTTC. Complete variable domain (other parts from reference TRBV5-1 and TRBJ2-1): KAGVTQTPRYLIKTRGQQVTLSCSPISGHRSVSWYQQTPGQGLQFLFEYFSETQRNKGNFPGRFSGRQFSNSRSEMNVSTLELGDSALYLCASSLTLAVHNEQFFGPGTRLTVL.

This clonotype was detected ten times or more. This chain links TRBV4-3 with TRBJ2-5; TRBD1 or TRBD2 may be the D gene (5 bases each). The CDR3 runs 15 residues. V lost 1 base, J lost 2 bases, and 11 bases lay in between. Germline CDR1 is LGHNA and CDR2 is YSLEER. CDR3 residues: CASSQGTPGQETQYF. The CDR3 DNA is TGCGCCAGCAGCCAAGGGACACCGGGGCAAGAGACCCAGTACTTC.

This clonotype was seen many times. This sequence joins TRBV6-1 and TRBJ2-3, with D perhaps matching TRBD1 or TRBD2 (5 bases each). The CDR3 loop spans 14 amino acids. The germline V gene encodes CDR1 MNHNS and CDR2 SASEGT. The V end was cut by 4 bases, the J end by 3 bases, with 11 bases between. CDR3 protein: CASSGLGETDTQYF. For the CDR3, the DNA is TGTGCCAGCAGTGGTCTAGGGGAGACAGATACGCAGTATTTT.

For this clonotype: Relative to the germline gene, one junction end is altered; a read error may explain this. The rearrangement uses TRBV28 and TRBJ2-7; D is possibly TRBD1 (6 bases). The CDR3 has 12 amino acids. CDR1 is MDHEN and CDR2 is SYDVKM in the germline V gene. The CDR3 region has the DNA TGTGCCGGCAGCATGACAGGTTACGAGCAGTACTTC. Translating gives CAGSMTGYEQYF.

This clonotype was counted at least ten times. This chain uses TRBV7-9 with TRBJ2-3; 7 bases are shared with TRBD2. CDR3 size: 12 residues. CDR1 is SEHNR and CDR2 is FQNEAQ in the germline V gene (reference sequence). Trimming took 5 bases from V and 9 from J; bases not matched to a gene: 5. The CDR3 nucleotides are TGTGCCAGCAGCCCCACTAGCGAGACGCAGTATTTT. Translating it yields CASSPTSETQYF.

This clonotype was detected many times. The chain carries TRBV30 and TRBJ1-4, with 7 bases matching TRBD1. Germline CDR1 and CDR2: GTSNPN and SVGIG (reference sequence). The CDR3 runs 11 residues. Losses at the gene ends were 7 bases for V and 11 bases for J; bases not matched to a gene: 7. CDR3 amino acids: CASATGRKLFF. The CDR3 DNA sequence: TGTGCCTCGGCGACAGGGAGGAAACTGTTTTTT.

The chain joins TRBV5-1 to TRBJ2-5; TRBD1 might be the D (6 bases). There are 15 residues in the CDR3. With 0 bases removed from V and 5 bases from J, the gap between germline ends came to 14 bases. The germline V gene has CDR1 SGHRS and CDR2 YFSETQ. The CDR3 is CASSLAGAALETQYF. Written as DNA, the CDR3 is TGCGCCAGCAGCTTGGCAGGGGCCGCGTTGGAGACCCAGTACTTC.

This clonotype showed up just a few times. The rearrangement joins TRBV7-9 to TRBJ2-5; tentative D call: TRBD1 (5 bases). Trimming stripped 3 bases from V and 2 bases from J, with 10 bases between. This CDR3 has 14 residues. The germline gives CDR1 SEHNR, CDR2 FQNEAQ (reference sequence). CDR3 in amino acids: CASSLMTVQETQYF. DNA for the CDR3: TGTGCCAGCAGCTTGATGACAGTACAAGAGACCCAGTACTTC.